Each of the 7 T cell receptor beta chains below was sequenced from the same sample in a study of post-analysis software for immune sequencing data. Study results and limitations: A few TRBV segments (TRBV5-6, TRBV5-1 and TRBV20-1 among them) occurred more frequently in patients than in controls.

Every TCR beta cDNA library bore unique molecular identifiers. TCRdb processed the PCR reads anew with MiXCR; each CDR3 protein has one entry. The sample has 400,000 to 500,000 distinct CDR3 sequences; 39% are singletons. These receptors lack a known antigen. Input material: blood. These receptors were taken from a girl aged 2-15 years with multiple sclerosis.

This clonotype was seen a few times. This chain uses TRBV2 with TRBJ1-2, with 9 positions matching TRBD1. V was pared by 8 bases and J by 8 bases, with 9 bases of the junction left unmatched. This CDR3 is built from 13 residues. The germline CDR1 and CDR2 sequences are SNHLY and FYNNEI. For the CDR3, the DNA is TGTGCCAGCTGCCTGGGACAGGGCGGAGGCTACACCTTC. Protein sequence: CASCLGQGGGYTF.

For the CDR3, the DNA is TGCGCCAGCAGCTTGGGAGGACAGTATAATCAGCCCCAGCATTTT. It yields the protein CASSLGGQYNQPQHF. The chain links TRBV5-1 to TRBJ1-5, with a weak D call TRBD1 (6 bases). Per the germline V gene, CDR1 is SGHRS and CDR2 is YFSETQ. The V end lost 0 bases, the J end lost 4 bases, and 11 bases lay between the germline ends. The CDR3 spans 15 residues.

This chain connects TRBV5-1 to TRBJ2-7; D unclear. V lost 0 bases and J 2 bases, leaving 12 bases between the germline ends. The CDR3 spans 15 residues. Per germline, CDR1 SGHRS and CDR2 YFSETQ. The CDR3 reads CASSLGVADAYEQYF. Here the CDR3 DNA reads TGCGCCAGCAGCTTGGGAGTTGCCGACGCCTACGAGCAGTACTTC.

V usage is TRBV29-1 and J usage is TRBJ1-2; D perhaps matches TRBD1 (5 bases). Trimming removed 5 bases at V and 7 bases at J, with 29 bases between. Germline V CDR1 and CDR2: SQVTM, ANQGSEA. The CDR3 spans 17 residues. Here the CDR3 DNA reads TGCAGCGTTCTACCCGGGACCGCGATACCCACTATTCTTGGCTACACCTTC. This encodes CSVLPGTAIPTILGYTF.

The chain couples TRBV7-9 to TRBJ1-5, with 7 bases that match TRBD1. Germline CDR1 SEHNR, CDR2 FQNEAQ (reference sequence). Trimming took 2 bases from V and 1 from J; bases not matched to a gene: 11. This CDR3 contains 18 residues. DNA for the CDR3: TGTGCCAGCAGCTTACCCCGCTTACAGGGGATGAGCAATCAGCCCCAGCATTTT. This translates into CASSLPRLQGMSNQPQHF.

This chain connects TRBV11-2 to TRBJ1-2, with 8 bases fitting TRBD1. This CDR3 region has 13 residues. CDR1 and CDR2 from the germline V gene are SGHAT and FQNNGV. V shed 4 bases and J 6 bases; nucleotides not matched to a gene: 4. CDR3 loop: CASSWTGINGYTF. CDR3 coding DNA: TGTGCCAGCAGCTGGACAGGGATAAATGGCTACACCTTC.

This clonotype came up a few times. The V and J genes are TRBV6-2 or TRBV6-3 and TRBJ2-4; TRBD1 agrees at 8 bases. This CDR3 contains 15 residues. Germline CDR1 is MNHEY and CDR2 is SVGEGT. V shed 6 bases and J 1 base; nucleotides not matched to a gene: 5. In nucleotides, the CDR3 is TGTGCCAGCAGAAGCACAGGGGGGGCCAAAAACATTCAGTACTTC. Encoded protein: CASRSTGGAKNIQYF.